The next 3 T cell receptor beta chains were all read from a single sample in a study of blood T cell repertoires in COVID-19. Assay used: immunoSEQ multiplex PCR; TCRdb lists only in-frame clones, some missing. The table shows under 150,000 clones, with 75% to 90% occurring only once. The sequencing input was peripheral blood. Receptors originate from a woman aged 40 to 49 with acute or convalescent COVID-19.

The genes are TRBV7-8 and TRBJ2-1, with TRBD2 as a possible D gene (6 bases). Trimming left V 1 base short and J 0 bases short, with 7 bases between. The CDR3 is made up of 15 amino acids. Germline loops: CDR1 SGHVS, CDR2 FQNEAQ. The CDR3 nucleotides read TGTGCCAGCAGCTTAGACGGGAGCTCCTACAATGAGCAGTTCTTC. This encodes CASSLDGSSYNEQFF. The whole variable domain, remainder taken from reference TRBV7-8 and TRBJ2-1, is GAGVSQSPRYKVAKRGQDVALRCDPISGHVSLFWYQQALGQGPEFLTYFQNEAQLDKSGLPSDRFFAERPEGSVSTLKIQRTQQEDSAVYLCASSLDGSSYNEQFFGPGTRLTVL.

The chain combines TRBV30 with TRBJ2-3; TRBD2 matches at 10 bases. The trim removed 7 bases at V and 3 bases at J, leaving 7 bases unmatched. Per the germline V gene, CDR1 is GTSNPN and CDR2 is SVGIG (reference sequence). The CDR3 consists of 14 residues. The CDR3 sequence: CALKRGGRTDTQYF. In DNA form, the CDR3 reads TGTGCCTTAAAGCGGGGGGGCAGGACAGATACGCAGTATTTT.

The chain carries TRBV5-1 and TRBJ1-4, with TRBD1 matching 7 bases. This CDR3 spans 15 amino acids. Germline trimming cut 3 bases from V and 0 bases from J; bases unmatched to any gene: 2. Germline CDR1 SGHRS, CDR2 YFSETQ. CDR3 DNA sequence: TGCGCCAGCAGCTGGGGGACAGCAACTAATGAAAAACTGTTTTTT. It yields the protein CASSWGTATNEKLFF.